These 8 T cell receptor beta chains were sequenced from one sample in a study of T cell changes during pregnancy in multiple sclerosis. The assay was immunoSEQ multiplex PCR, and TCRdb's table has in-frame clones only and misses some. Altogether under 50,000 clones are present, around 93% being singletons, with the ten largest covering less than 5%. The sequenced sample was CD8+ T cells from peripheral blood mononuclear cells, obtained in the first trimester of pregnancy. The origin of the receptors is a female donor with multiple sclerosis, enrolled in a pregnancy study.

The chain recombines TRBV7-9 with TRBJ1-2; TRBD1 aligns across 7 bases. The CDR3 length is 16 residues. Germline trimming cut 5 bases from V and 6 bases from J; bases unmatched to any gene: 15. Germline-derived CDR1 and CDR2 are SEHNR and FQNEAQ (reference sequence). DNA for the CDR3: TGTGCCAGCAGCCCAACAACAGGGGCCACCTCAGATGGCTACACCTTC. It encodes CASSPTTGATSDGYTF. The whole variable domain, filled in from reference TRBV7-9 and TRBJ1-2, reads DTGVSQNPRHKITKRGQNVTFRCDPISEHNRLYWYRQTLGQGPEFLTYFQNEAQLEKSRLLSDRFSAERPKGSFSTLEIQRTEQGDSAMYLCASSPTTGATSDGYTFGSGTRLTVV.

CDR3 sequence (DNA): TGTGCCAGCAGCTTGATGGGCGAAGCTTTCTTT. It encodes CASSLMGEAFF. The chain combines TRBV5-5 with TRBJ1-1; no definite D call. The CDR3 extends over 11 amino acids. Germline assignment: CDR1 SGHKS and CDR2 YYEKEE (reference sequence). Trimming took 1 base from V and 8 from J, leaving 6 bases between them.

The chain joins TRBV2 to TRBJ2-2; 11 positions match TRBD2. The germline V gene has CDR1 SNHLY and CDR2 FYNNEI. Trimming removed 7 bases from V and 1 base from J; junction bases left unmatched: 11. This CDR3 is 18 amino acids long. As DNA, the CDR3 is TGTGCCAGCAAGGTGGGGCTAGCGGGGGGCTTGAACACCGGGGAGCTGTTTTTT. Translated: CASKVGLAGGLNTGELFF.

The J gene is TRBJ2-1, the V gene TRBV21-1; the DNA was not compared with TRBD2, the D call given in the table. TRBV21-1 is given as a pseudogene. The CDR3 covers 18 residues. The CDR3, as DNA: TGTGCCAGCAGCAAAGTGAACGCTAGCGGGGGACCCTACAATGAGCAGTTCTTC. Its protein product is CASSKVNASGGPYNEQFF.

The genes are TRBV15 and TRBJ1-1; D remains ambiguous. Trimming took off 1 base at V and 3 bases at J, with 15 bases between the two ends. The CDR3 extends over 16 amino acids. Germline CDR1 LNHNV, CDR2 YYDKDF (reference sequence). The CDR3 coding sequence is TGTGCCACCAGCAGAGTCCCCCACCCCGAGGACACTGAAGCTTTCTTT. Translating it yields CATSRVPHPEDTEAFF.

The CDR3 protein is CASTWTESYGYTF. The CDR3 DNA sequence: TGTGCCAGTACCTGGACAGAAAGCTATGGCTACACCTTC. The chain is built from TRBV2 and TRBJ1-2; D may be TRBD1 (6 bases). Germline CDR1 is SNHLY and CDR2 is FYNNEI. The CDR3 consists of 13 residues. Trimming removed 9 bases from V and 4 bases from J, with 15 bases in between.

This chain connects TRBV15 to TRBJ2-3; TRBD2 aligns across 10 bases. The germline gives CDR1 LNHNV, CDR2 YYDKDF (reference sequence). The CDR3 totals 19 residues. V gave up 6 bases and J gave up 3 bases; unmatched junction bases: 18. CDR3: CATRGPGAKVGLATDTQYF. DNA for the CDR3: TGTGCCACCAGGGGACCGGGGGCGAAGGTGGGACTAGCGACAGATACGCAGTATTTT. The full variable domain, with the rest looked up from reference TRBV15 and TRBJ2-3, is DAMVIQNPRYQVTQFGKPVTLSCSQTLNHNVMYWYQQKSSQAPKLLFHYYDKDFNNEADTPDNFQSRRPNTSFCFLDIRSPGLGDTAMYLCATRGPGAKVGLATDTQYFGPGTRLTVL.

This clone was detected once. This chain uses TRBV2 with TRBJ1-1; D may be TRBD1 (6 bases). V dropped 6 bases and J dropped 5 bases, with 16 bases sitting between them. Germline V gene sequence: CDR1 SNHLY, CDR2 FYNNEI. The CDR3 runs 14 residues. CDR3 in DNA: TGTGCCAGCAGAGTACAGGGCGAAACGACTGAAGCTTTCTTT. This sequence encodes CASRVQGETTEAFF.